The TCR beta chain described here comes from a study of beta chain features in type 1 diabetes. Sequenced material consisted of expressed TCRB transcripts (all of the isolated RNA was reverse transcribed). Profiled with immunoSEQ multiplex PCR; TCRdb holds only in-frame clones, not every one. This sample has a few hundred thousand clones, with roughly 9.8% found just once. In this sample, this clone turned up a few times. The antigen is undetermined. Study-level points and caveats: In every one of the four CD4+ subsets, TCRB CDR3s were moderately but significantly shorter in Type 1 diabetes patients.

Germline V gene sequence: CDR1 SGHNT, CDR2 YYREEE (reference sequence). The V end lost 2 bases, the J end lost 5 bases, and 16 bases lay between the germline ends. There are 15 residues in the CDR3. Sequences were obtained from central memory CD4+ T cells from blood. The receptor's source is a man under 40 with type 1 diabetes. The chain employs TRBV5-4 and TRBJ2-5; D might be TRBD1 or TRBD2, each matching 5 bases. The CDR3 protein is CASSLNSLEGETQYF. CDR3 sequence (DNA): TGTGCCAGCAGCTTAAACTCCCTTGAGGGGGAGACCCAGTACTTC. The full variable domain, its missing parts supplied by reference TRBV5-4 and TRBJ2-5, is ETGVTQSPTHLIKTRGQQVTLRCSSQSGHNTVSWYQQALGQGPQFIFQYYREEENGRGNFPPRFSGLQFPNYSSELNVNALELDDSALYLCASSLNSLEGETQYFGPGTRLLVL.